This T cell receptor beta chain was found in a study of blood T cells in healthy people across ages. At the level of the study: Template switching picked up about one barcoded beta molecule for each two T cells. Whole-study findings and limits: Among T cells, TCR beta diversity per million cells dropped roughly linearly as age rose.

Primed by a sample-barcoded 5' primer and a J-beta primer mix, a second PCR proceeded for roughly 7 to 11 cycles. A single record per CDR3 protein comes from TCRdb applying MiXCR to the 5' RACE reads. The sample carries about 580,000 distinct CDR3 sequences, 45% to 55% recorded once. Trimming removed 4 bases from V and 7 bases from J, with 15 bases in between. The CDR3 runs to 14 residues. The germline CDR1 and CDR2 sequences are LGHNT and FRNRAP. This clonotype was seen only a few times. Its specificity is not known. The sequencing sample was made of blood. The receptor was isolated from a man older than 75 in good health. This rearrangement joins TRBV12-5 to TRBJ2-3; D assignment may be TRBD1 or TRBD2 (5 bases each). DNA of the CDR3: TGTGCTAGTGGTTACCGGGACCGGGGCCATACGCAGTATTTT. This translates into CASGYRDRGHTQYF.